The 20 T cell receptor beta chains presented below share a single source sample, sequenced in a study of shared clonotypes between healthy human individuals. Measured with immunoSEQ multiplex PCR; TCRdb has only the in-frame clones, and not every one. The sample yields 600,000 to 750,000 clones, approximately 77% seen once. Sequenced sample: memory CD4+ T cells sorted from blood. This sample's subset: CD45RA-negative fraction. The receptors stem from a woman in her 30s in good health.

Points on this clone: At the DNA level, this CDR3 is encoded by other sequences in the same sample as well. The chain has TRBV6-1 and TRBJ1-2; D remains unclear. The CDR3 contains 12 residues. V lost 2 bases and J lost 3, with 4 bases in between. The germline V gene has CDR1 MNHNS and CDR2 SASEGT. The CDR3 is CASSELDYGYTF. As DNA, the CDR3 is TGTGCCAGCAGTGAACTGGACTATGGCTACACCTTC.

This clone was detected ten times or more. This chain joins TRBV6-5 and TRBJ2-1; 7 nucleotides line up with TRBD2. The J segment lost 2 bases and the V segment lost 5 bases, leaving 3 bases of the junction unmatched. Germline V CDR1 and CDR2: MNHEY, SVGAGI. CDR3 length: 14 residues. CDR3: CASSNLAAYNEQFF. CDR3 bases: TGTGCCAGCAGTAATCTAGCGGCCTACAATGAGCAGTTCTTC.

This sequence joins TRBV2 and TRBJ2-3; 11 positions agree with TRBD2. CDR1 and CDR2 from the germline V gene are SNHLY and FYNNEI. CDR3 length equals 15 residues. V shed 6 bases, J shed 4 bases, and the junction held 6 bases outside the gene matches. CDR3 sequence reads: CASSFGTSGADTQYF. For the CDR3, the DNA is TGTGCCAGCAGCTTCGGGACTAGCGGCGCAGATACGCAGTATTTT.

The gene calls are TRBV7-2 and TRBJ2-7, with 7 bases identical to TRBD2. CDR3 length: 16 amino acids. V shed 3 bases, J shed 4 bases, and the junction held 12 bases outside the gene matches. Germline loops: CDR1 SGHTA, CDR2 FQGNSA. This CDR3 reads CASSLVFGGSRYEQYF. CDR3 sequence (DNA): TGTGCCAGCAGCTTGGTCTTCGGGGGGAGTCGGTACGAGCAGTACTTC.

The sample holds a few counts of this clone. This chain links TRBV28 with TRBJ1-1; D gene unclear. The CDR3 covers 13 residues. CDR1 MDHEN and CDR2 SYDVKM come from the germline V gene. The V end was cut by 6 bases, the J end by 7 bases, with 15 bases between. The CDR3: CASSHRWAREAFF. CDR3 DNA: TGTGCCAGCAGCCACCGATGGGCCCGTGAAGCTTTCTTT.

The rearrangement joins TRBV7-9 to TRBJ2-2; weak D call: TRBD2 (6 bases). Looked up from germline, CDR1 is SEHNR and CDR2 is FQNEAQ (reference sequence). V was pared by 5 bases and J by 1 base, with 17 bases between. The CDR3 runs 17 residues. The CDR3 DNA follows: TGTGCCAGCAGCCCGGTAGGGAACGGGAGGAACACCGGGGAGCTGTTTTTT. This sequence encodes CASSPVGNGRNTGELFF.

A few counts support this clone. This same CDR3 is encoded by further DNA sequences in the sample. The chain couples TRBV29-1 to TRBJ1-1; a weak D match, TRBD1 (6 bases). CDR1 is SQVTM, CDR2 ANQGSEA, per germline. The CDR3 extends over 13 amino acids. V was cut by 3 bases and J by 1 base, with 9 bases left in between. The CDR3 loop is CSVEQQGNTEAFF. In DNA, the CDR3 is TGCAGCGTTGAGCAACAGGGGAACACTGAAGCTTTCTTT.

This chain uses TRBV18 with TRBJ1-2; TRBD1 agrees at 8 bases. Unmatched junction bases numbered 4, after V lost 6 bases and J lost 4 bases. Germline values: CDR1 KGHSH, CDR2 LQKENI. This CDR3 has 13 amino acids. CDR3 nucleotide sequence: TGTGCCAGCTCTGATGACAGGGGCTATGGCTACACCTTC. Translation: CASSDDRGYGYTF. Together with reference TRBV18 and TRBJ1-2, the CDR3 gives the full variable domain: NAGVMQNPRHLVRRRGQEARLRCSPMKGHSHVYWYRQLPEEGLKFMVYLQKENIIDESGMPKERFSAEFPKEGPSILRIQQVVRGDSAAYFCASSDDRGYGYTFGSGTRLTVV.

The rearrangement uses TRBV10-1 and TRBJ2-2; D gene unclear. CDR3 length: 16 amino acids. Germline V CDR1 and CDR2: WNHNN, SYGVQD (reference sequence). V was clipped by 5 bases and J by 4 bases, with 17 bases between them. The CDR3 coding sequence is TGCGCCAGCAGTTCGGACGGAGCACACGCCACCGGGGAGCTGTTTTTT. The encoded protein is CASSSDGAHATGELFF.

The rearrangement joins TRBV30 to TRBJ2-7, with D perhaps TRBD1 or TRBD2 (5 bases each). V dropped 4 bases and J dropped 5 bases, with 12 bases sitting between them. This CDR3 spans 12 amino acids. Germline loops: CDR1 GTSNPN, CDR2 SVGIG (reference sequence). The CDR3 region is CAWKGTIHEQYF. The CDR3 region has the DNA TGTGCCTGGAAGGGGACGATCCACGAGCAGTACTTC. Full variable domain (rest looked up from reference TRBV30 and TRBJ2-7): SQTIHQWPATLVQPVGSPLSLECTVEGTSNPNLYWYRQAAGRGLQLLFYSVGIGQISSEVPQNLSASRPQDRQFILSSKKLLLSDSGFYLCAWKGTIHEQYFGPGTRLTVT.

The chain combines TRBV29-1 with TRBJ1-1, with TRBD1 as a possible D gene (5 bases). CDR3 length: 12 amino acids. In germline, CDR1 is SQVTM, CDR2 ANQGSEA. V was shortened by 4 bases and J by 5 bases, with 11 bases between the two germline ends. This CDR3 is CSVVQGGTEAFF. In nucleotides, the CDR3 is TGCAGCGTTGTCCAGGGAGGGACTGAAGCTTTCTTT.

The chain carries TRBV9 and TRBJ2-3; tentatively, D is TRBD1 or TRBD2 (6 bases each). CDR3 length: 13 amino acids. CDR1 is SGDLS and CDR2 is YYNGEE in the germline V gene. CDR3 nucleotide sequence: TGTGCATCGCAGGGGACTGGCACAGATACGCAGTATTTT. This sequence encodes CASQGTGTDTQYF.

The chain joins TRBV5-1 to TRBJ2-2, with 12 bases fitting TRBD2. The CDR3 is 15 residues long. Per the germline V gene, CDR1 is SGHRS and CDR2 is YFSETQ. Unmatched junction bases numbered 6, after V lost 7 bases and J lost 5 bases. As DNA, the CDR3 is TGCGCCAGCCAAATAGGACTAGCGGGAACCGGGGAGCTGTTTTTT. Translated, it gives CASQIGLAGTGELFF.

This chain connects TRBV15 to TRBJ1-5; possible D gene TRBD1, 6 bases. From germline, CDR1 is LNHNV and CDR2 YYDKDF (reference sequence). Trimming left V 3 bases short and J 1 base short, with 13 bases between. The CDR3 is made up of 16 amino acids. CDR3 region: CATSSGGARSNQPQHF. The CDR3 DNA reads TGTGCCACCAGCAGTGGGGGGGCAAGGAGCAATCAGCCCCAGCATTTT.

The chain combines TRBV5-4 with TRBJ2-7; TRBD2 agrees at 7 bases. With V trimmed by 0 bases and J by 4 bases, 13 bases remained unmatched. There are 17 residues in the CDR3. Germline values: CDR1 SGHNT, CDR2 YYREEE (reference sequence). Here the CDR3 reads CASSLGPAASGKYEQYF. The CDR3 nucleotides are TGTGCCAGCAGCTTGGGGCCCGCGGCTAGCGGCAAGTACGAGCAGTACTTC.

The rearrangement uses TRBV6-1 and TRBJ1-2; no reliable D call. The CDR3 has 13 residues. The germline V gene has CDR1 MNHNS and CDR2 SASEGT. V was trimmed by 2 bases and J by 8 bases, leaving 12 bases between them. The CDR3 loop is CASSEQVRGGYTF. CDR3 bases: TGTGCCAGCAGTGAACAAGTCCGGGGAGGCTACACCTTC.

The chain couples TRBV6-6 to TRBJ1-1, with D possibly matching TRBD1 (5 bases). CDR1 and CDR2 from the germline V gene are MNHNY and SVGAGI (reference sequence). The CDR3 contains 13 residues. V lost 7 bases and J lost 1, with 10 bases in between. This CDR3 reads CASTLGGNTEAFF. The DNA of the CDR3 is TGTGCCAGCACCCTTGGGGGGAACACTGAAGCTTTCTTT.

This clone was found many times. CDR3 sequence: CASGLDLDTQYF. The DNA for the CDR3 is TGTGCTAGTGGTTTAGACTTAGATACGCAGTATTTT. J is TRBJ2-3 and V is TRBV12-5; D is unclear. The CDR3 length is 12 residues. Germline loops: CDR1 LGHNT, CDR2 FRNRAP. Trimming shortened V by 3 bases and J by 5 bases, and 6 bases separated the two germline ends. Supplemented by reference TRBV12-5 and TRBJ2-3, the full variable domain reads DARVTQTPRHKVTEMGQEVTMRCQPILGHNTVFWYRQTMMQGLELLAYFRNRAPLDDSGMPKDRFSAEMPDATLATLKIQPSEPRDSAVYFCASGLDLDTQYFGPGTRLTVL.

J is TRBJ2-5 and V is TRBV30; 7 bases map to TRBD1. The J call is uncertain, as TRBJ2-7 better fits the DNA end. The CDR3 length is 14 residues. Germline values: CDR1 GTSNPN, CDR2 SVGIG (reference sequence). The CDR3 region is CAWRPGQNPYEQYF. The CDR3 nucleotides are TGTGCCTGGAGGCCGGGACAGAACCCCTACGAGCAGTACTTC.

V and J are TRBV7-8 and TRBJ1-3; D is unclear. CDR1 and CDR2 (germline): SGHVS, FQNEAQ. The CDR3 loop spans 13 amino acids. V lost 5 bases to trimming and J lost 0 bases, with 5 bases between them. The CDR3: CASSLNSGNTIYF. The CDR3 coding sequence is TGTGCCAGCAGCCTGAACTCTGGAAACACCATATATTTT.